Listed below are T cell receptor beta chains from one sample, sequenced in a study of response to subunit inactivated influenza vaccine. MiXCR, applied by TCRdb to the RT-PCR reads, yields one record per CDR3 protein. This repertoire shows over 750,000 distinct CDR3 sequences, about 20% found once; its top ten account for 10%. The input for sequencing was PBMCs from blood, taken around 5 days after vaccination. The receptor set was obtained from a man aged 45-65 years who received an inactivated influenza vaccine. Each CDR3 is given with its conserved first and last residue. Fields, in order: D gene, clone size, V gene, J gene, CDR3 protein, CDR3 DNA. D genes are given only for firm matches. The size of a clone is reported for some rows only, either as once, few or many, or as a class for expanded clones.

d_call: TRBD1
clone_size: -
v_call: TRBV29-1
j_call: TRBJ1-4
cdr3_aa: CSVVDRVGEKLFF
cdr3_nt: TGCAGCGTTGTTGACAGGGTGGGAGAAAAACTGTTTTTT

d_call: TRBD2
clone_size: few
v_call: TRBV7-9
j_call: TRBJ2-3
cdr3_aa: CASSETSGRADTQYF
cdr3_nt: TGTGCCAGCAGCGAGACTAGCGGGAGGGCAGATACGCAGTATTTT

d_call: -
clone_size: -
v_call: TRBV6-1
j_call: TRBJ2-7
cdr3_aa: CASRRGQLSYEQYF
cdr3_nt: TGTGCCAGCAGGAGAGGGCAACTCTCCTACGAGCAGTACTTC

d_call: TRBD1
clone_size: few
v_call: TRBV14
j_call: TRBJ2-1
cdr3_aa: CASSQPGQDRERQFF
cdr3_nt: TGTGCCAGCAGCCAACCCGGACAGGACCGCGAACGGCAGTTCTTC

d_call: -
clone_size: -
v_call: TRBV4-2
j_call: TRBJ2-3
cdr3_aa: CASSQDRMVETDTQYF
cdr3_nt: TGTGCCAGCAGCCAAGATCGCATGGTAGAAACAGATACGCAGTATTTT

d_call: TRBD1
clone_size: -
v_call: TRBV12-3/TRBV12-4
j_call: TRBJ1-5
cdr3_aa: CASSPGQAKHF
cdr3_nt: TGTGCCAGCAGTCCGGGACAGGCCAAGCATTTT

d_call: -
clone_size: -
v_call: TRBV14
j_call: TRBJ2-1
cdr3_aa: CASSQSRINWGHNNEQFF
cdr3_nt: TGTGCCAGCAGCCAATCAAGGATTAACTGGGGTCATAACAATGAGCAGTTCTTC

d_call: -
clone_size: few
v_call: TRBV5-5
j_call: TRBJ1-5
cdr3_aa: CASSLDSGFNQPQHF
cdr3_nt: TGTGCCAGCAGCTTGGACTCGGGCTTCAATCAGCCCCAGCATTTT

d_call: -
clone_size: -
v_call: TRBV7-3
j_call: TRBJ2-5
cdr3_aa: CASSATGTYQETQYF
cdr3_nt: TGTGCCAGCAGCGCCACGGGGACGTACCAAGAGACCCAGTACTTC

d_call: TRBD1
clone_size: -
v_call: TRBV6-5
j_call: TRBJ2-6
cdr3_aa: CASSFRPGQLSSGANVLTF
cdr3_nt: TGTGCCAGCAGTTTTCGACCGGGACAGTTAAGCTCTGGGGCCAACGTCCTGACTTTC

d_call: -
clone_size: -
v_call: TRBV7-8
j_call: TRBJ2-7
cdr3_aa: CASSPYGRDADEQYF
cdr3_nt: TGTGCCAGCAGCCCCTATGGGCGGGATGCCGACGAGCAGTACTTC

d_call: TRBD1
clone_size: -
v_call: TRBV15
j_call: TRBJ1-5
cdr3_aa: CATGGQGGPQHF
cdr3_nt: TGTGCCACCGGGGGACAGGGTGGGCCCCAGCATTTT

d_call: -
clone_size: -
v_call: TRBV2
j_call: TRBJ1-1
cdr3_aa: CASSATENTEAFF
cdr3_nt: TGTGCCAGCAGTGCTACAGAAAACACTGAAGCTTTCTTT

d_call: -
clone_size: -
v_call: TRBV4-3
j_call: TRBJ2-7
cdr3_aa: CASSQDLGQGTSYEQYF
cdr3_nt: TGCGCCAGCAGCCAAGATCTAGGGCAGGGCACCTCCTACGAGCAGTACTTC

d_call: -
clone_size: -
v_call: TRBV10-3
j_call: TRBJ2-7
cdr3_aa: CAISGENTYEQYF
cdr3_nt: TGTGCCATCAGTGGGGAGAATACCTACGAGCAGTACTTC

d_call: TRBD1
clone_size: few
v_call: TRBV18
j_call: TRBJ2-1
cdr3_aa: CASSPGQGAVGEQFF
cdr3_nt: TGTGCCAGCTCACCGGGACAGGGGGCGGTGGGTGAGCAGTTCTTC

d_call: -
clone_size: few
v_call: TRBV12-3/TRBV12-4
j_call: TRBJ2-1
cdr3_aa: CASSPRGGVIYNEQFF
cdr3_nt: TGTGCCAGCAGTCCCCGCGGAGGGGTGATTTACAATGAGCAGTTCTTC

d_call: TRBD2
clone_size: -
v_call: TRBV27
j_call: TRBJ2-5
cdr3_aa: CATGGLAGVQETQYF
cdr3_nt: TGTGCCACCGGGGGTCTCGCGGGGGTGCAAGAGACCCAGTACTTC

d_call: -
clone_size: -
v_call: TRBV7-3
j_call: TRBJ2-3
cdr3_aa: CASSQQGGSGNTQYF
cdr3_nt: TGTGCCAGCAGCCAACAGGGGGGGTCTGGAAATACGCAGTATTTT

d_call: TRBD1
clone_size: -
v_call: TRBV20-1
j_call: TRBJ2-1
cdr3_aa: CSAIGQGAYNEQFF
cdr3_nt: TGCAGTGCTATTGGACAGGGGGCCTACAATGAGCAGTTCTTC

d_call: -
clone_size: few
v_call: TRBV4-3
j_call: TRBJ2-5
cdr3_aa: CASSQDRAGRETQYF
cdr3_nt: TGCGCCAGCAGCCAAGATAGGGCGGGACGGGAGACCCAGTACTTC

d_call: -
clone_size: few
v_call: TRBV7-9
j_call: TRBJ1-1
cdr3_aa: CASSPLGLMNTEAFF
cdr3_nt: TGTGCCAGCAGCCCCCTGGGCCTCATGAACACTGAAGCTTTCTTT

d_call: TRBD1
clone_size: -
v_call: TRBV7-2
j_call: TRBJ2-1
cdr3_aa: CASSSWTGPGDEQFF
cdr3_nt: TGTGCCAGCAGCTCCTGGACAGGCCCCGGCGATGAGCAGTTCTTC

d_call: -
clone_size: many
v_call: TRBV29-1
j_call: TRBJ2-1
cdr3_aa: CSVERRASYNEQFF
cdr3_nt: TGCAGCGTCGAACGGCGGGCCTCCTACAATGAGCAGTTCTTC

d_call: TRBD1
clone_size: -
v_call: TRBV6-5
j_call: TRBJ2-7
cdr3_aa: CASSYSRTGGLYEQYF
cdr3_nt: TGTGCCAGCAGTTACTCGAGGACAGGGGGACTCTACGAGCAGTACTTC

d_call: -
clone_size: -
v_call: TRBV3-1
j_call: TRBJ1-5
cdr3_aa: CASSQDWGPSSTQHF
cdr3_nt: TGTGCCAGCAGCCAAGATTGGGGCCCCTCTTCGACCCAGCATTTT

d_call: -
clone_size: -
v_call: TRBV20-1
j_call: TRBJ1-1
cdr3_aa: CSAPGMIYEAFF
cdr3_nt: TGCAGTGCTCCCGGGATGATATATGAAGCTTTCTTT

d_call: TRBD2
clone_size: -
v_call: TRBV20-1
j_call: TRBJ2-1
cdr3_aa: CSAFAGTSDGEQFF
cdr3_nt: TGCAGTGCCTTTGCCGGGACTAGCGACGGTGAGCAGTTCTTC

d_call: -
clone_size: many
v_call: TRBV20-1
j_call: TRBJ1-3
cdr3_aa: CSARNRASGNTIYF
cdr3_nt: TGCAGTGCTAGGAACAGAGCCTCTGGAAACACCATATATTTT

d_call: -
clone_size: -
v_call: TRBV3-1
j_call: TRBJ1-6
cdr3_aa: CAARRGIDSPLHF
cdr3_nt: TGTGCCGCCCGGCGGGGTATCGATTCACCCCTCCACTTT

d_call: -
clone_size: -
v_call: TRBV18
j_call: TRBJ2-7
cdr3_aa: CASSPDLDRTTGVEQYF
cdr3_nt: TGTGCCAGCTCACCCGATCTCGATAGGACTACCGGGGTCGAGCAGTACTTC

d_call: TRBD1
clone_size: -
v_call: TRBV5-4
j_call: TRBJ2-3
cdr3_aa: CASSTLDRTSTDTQYF
cdr3_nt: TGTGCCAGCAGCACCTTGGACAGGACCAGCACAGATACGCAGTATTTT